This T cell receptor (beta chain) was obtained from a study of cytomegalovirus exposure and HLA in healthy donors. On the study more broadly: Early released data comprised some 91 million unique TCRs from HLA-typed donors. Study outcomes and limitations: A later analysis found most CMV-associated TCR beta chains apparently HLA-restricted. Reports indicate that TCR beta sequences accurately predicted the HLA-A and HLA-B alleles of most subjects.

The PCR had 60 Vbeta and 13 Jbeta primers. TCRdb keeps only in-frame clones here, not all; method: immunoSEQ multiplex PCR. The data contain under 200,000 clones, under 80% of them singletons. Note on this clone: Antigen unknown.

The sequence came from a female donor in good health and CMV-seronegative. Input material: PBMCs.

CDR3 loop: CASSSFGQGAVVGELFF. For the CDR3, the DNA is TGTGCCAGCAGTTCCTTCGGACAGGGGGCTGTGGTCGGGGAGCTGTTTTTT. The V and J genes are TRBV28 and TRBJ2-2; TRBD1 matches at 11 bases. CDR1 MDHEN and CDR2 SYDVKM come from the germline V gene. Trimming removed 4 bases from V and 7 bases from J; junction bases left unmatched: 11. This CDR3 contains 17 residues. Full variable domain (outside the CDR3, taken from reference TRBV28 and TRBJ2-2): DVKVTQSSRYLVKRTGEKVFLECVQDMDHENMFWYRQDPGLGLRLIYFSYDVKMKEKGDIPEGYSVSREKKERFSLILESASTNQTSMYLCASSSFGQGAVVGELFFGEGSRLTVL.